This entry lists 29 T cell receptor beta chains sequenced from one sample in a study of T cells after yellow fever vaccination. TCRdb fed the 5' RACE reads into MiXCR, producing one record per CDR3 protein. The data contain some 260,000 distinct CDR3 sequences, over 4.5% of them seen just once; the ten biggest clones take up roughly 3.3%. The source was CD4+ T cells sorted from PBMCs, collected on the day of the yellow fever booster vaccination. Source of these receptors: a man between 18 and 35 years old who received the YFV17D yellow fever vaccine.

This clonotype was seen a few times. J is TRBJ1-5 and V is TRBV19; D ambiguous. From germline, CDR1 is LNHDA and CDR2 SQIVND (reference sequence). This CDR3 is 15 amino acids long. Deletions cut 5 bases from V and 1 base from J, with 12 bases between. As DNA, the CDR3 is TGTGCCAGTAGTCCGCAGGTAGGCAGCAATCAGCCCCAGCATTTT. This translates into CASSPQVGSNQPQHF.

This clonotype was seen a handful of times. The chain links TRBV6-2 or TRBV6-3 to TRBJ1-2; 9 bases line up with TRBD1. CDR1 and CDR2 from the germline V gene are MNHEY and SVGEGT. The junction had 4 bases not matched to a gene; V was cut back by 6 bases and J by 5 bases. The CDR3 contains 13 residues. CDR3 DNA: TGTGCCAGCAGGGGACAGGGAAGGTATGGCTACACCTTC. Translating it yields CASRGQGRYGYTF.

There are many counts of this clonotype. This sequence joins TRBV5-1 and TRBJ2-1; perhaps TRBD2 as D (5 bases). The CDR3 sequence is 15 residues long. V gave up 3 bases and J gave up 6 bases, with 16 bases separating them. Germline values: CDR1 SGHRS, CDR2 YFSETQ. The CDR3 here is CASSSDTGVINEQFF. The CDR3 nucleotides read TGCGCCAGCAGCTCAGATACCGGGGTGATCAATGAGCAGTTCTTC.

This clonotype was recorded a few times. The CDR3 is CASIHLGGGADTQYF. DNA of the CDR3: TGTGCCAGCATCCACTTGGGCGGGGGGGCAGATACGCAGTATTTT. The chain has TRBV6-5 and TRBJ2-3, with 9 bases lining up with TRBD2. The CDR3 extends over 15 amino acids. J was trimmed by 4 bases and V by 7 bases; bases with no gene match: 9. Germline lookup yields CDR1 MNHEY and CDR2 SVGAGI.

The V gene is TRBV7-9, the J gene TRBJ1-2; unclear D gene. This CDR3 is 13 amino acids long. Trimming took off 6 bases at V and 6 bases at J, with 14 bases between the two ends. CDR1 is SEHNR, CDR2 FQNEAQ, per germline (reference sequence). The CDR3 DNA follows: TGTGCCAGCAGTCTTAGGGCGGGCGATGGCTACACCTTC. Translation: CASSLRAGDGYTF.

This clonotype was found many times. The rearrangement links TRBV7-6 to TRBJ2-7; 7 positions agree with TRBD1. Per the germline V gene, CDR1 is SGHVS and CDR2 is FNYEAQ. V gave up 2 bases and J gave up 0 bases; unmatched junction bases: 7. The CDR3 has 16 residues. The CDR3 region is CASSLPRTGISYEQYV. CDR3 DNA sequence: TGTGCCAGCAGCTTACCCCGGACAGGAATCTCCTACGAGCAGTACGTC.

In its sample, this clonotype was seen many times. The V call is TRBV7-2, the J call TRBJ2-3; 7 bases match TRBD1. Per the germline V gene, CDR1 is SGHTA and CDR2 is FQGNSA. After removal of 6 bases from V and 5 bases from J, the junction contained 2 bases not matched to a gene. The CDR3 totals 12 residues. CDR3 residues: CASSYRGDTQYF. DNA for the CDR3: TGTGCCAGCAGTTACAGGGGAGATACGCAGTATTTT. Together with reference TRBV7-2 and TRBJ2-3, the CDR3 gives the full variable domain: GAGVSQSPSNKVTEKGKDVELRCDPISGHTALYWYRQSLGQGLEFLIYFQGNSAPDKSGLPSDRFSAERTGGSVSTLTIQRTQQEDSAVYLCASSYRGDTQYFGPGTRLTVL.

This clonotype was observed many times. The chain combines TRBV12-3 or TRBV12-4 with TRBJ2-5; 8 nucleotides line up with TRBD2. V shed 6 bases and J 2 bases; nucleotides not matched to a gene: 8. The CDR3 is 15 amino acids. CDR3 DNA sequence: TGTGCCAGCAGCCCGGGGGGGCCGGGGCAAGAGACCCAGTACTTC. Its translation: CASSPGGPGQETQYF.

This clonotype was seen a handful of times. The chain couples TRBV4-3 to TRBJ1-2; D is perhaps TRBD1 (5 bases). CDR1 and CDR2 from the germline V gene are LGHNA and YSLEER. V was pared by 0 bases and J by 3 bases, with 14 bases between. This CDR3 is 16 amino acids long. CDR3 DNA sequence: TGCGCCAGCAGCCAAGATTGGGCAGGGCCCCACTATGGCTACACCTTC. Amino acid sequence: CASSQDWAGPHYGYTF.

This clonotype was seen many times. The rearrangement joins TRBV5-1 to TRBJ2-7; D gene ambiguous. The CDR3 is made up of 15 amino acids. Per germline, CDR1 SGHRS and CDR2 YFSETQ. Deletions cut 1 base from V and 1 base from J, with 12 bases between. CDR3: CASSLLGATSYEQYF. Written as DNA, the CDR3 is TGCGCCAGCAGCTTGTTAGGCGCTACTTCCTACGAGCAGTACTTC. Full variable domain (outside the CDR3, taken from reference TRBV5-1 and TRBJ2-7): KAGVTQTPRYLIKTRGQQVTLSCSPISGHRSVSWYQQTPGQGLQFLFEYFSETQRNKGNFPGRFSGRQFSNSRSEMNVSTLELGDSALYLCASSLLGATSYEQYFGPGTRLTVT.

In its sample, this clonotype was seen many times. One end of the junction is discordant with germline, which a read error may explain. The chain joins TRBV12-3 or TRBV12-4 to TRBJ2-7, with a tentative D call TRBD1 (6 bases). This CDR3 has 15 amino acids. This CDR3 is CASSIAGTHSYEQYF. CDR3 bases: TGTGCCAGCAGTATAGCCGGGACACATTCCTACGAGCAGTACTTC.

The gene calls are TRBV6-2 or TRBV6-3 and TRBJ2-7; 10 nucleotides align to TRBD1. From germline, CDR1 is MNHEY and CDR2 SVGEGT. The trim removed 5 bases at V and 5 bases at J, leaving 9 bases unmatched. The CDR3 totals 15 residues. CDR3 sequence reads: CASSPLPGQGNEQYV. The DNA for the CDR3 is TGTGCCAGCAGTCCTCTACCGGGACAGGGGAACGAGCAGTACGTC.

This clonotype occurred a few times. The chain is built from TRBV11-2 and TRBJ2-3; D unclear. Germline V gene data show CDR1 as SGHAT and CDR2 as FQNNGV. Between the trimmed V and J ends, which lost 2 bases and 4 bases, there was a span of 13 bases. There are 15 residues in the CDR3. CDR3 sequence (DNA): TGTGCCAGCAGCTTACTCCTAACCTTCCCAGATACGCAGTATTTT. Encoded protein: CASSLLLTFPDTQYF. The full variable domain, rest sourced from reference TRBV11-2 and TRBJ2-3, is EAGVAQSPRYKIIEKRQSVAFWCNPISGHATLYWYQQILGQGPKLLIQFQNNGVVDDSQLPKDRFSAERLKGVDSTLKIQPAKLEDSAVYLCASSLLLTFPDTQYFGPGTRLTVL.

This clonotype was picked up many times. The J gene is TRBJ1-3, the V gene TRBV4-1, with D possibly matching TRBD1 (6 bases). V was pared by 3 bases and J by 2 bases, with 8 bases between. CDR1 and CDR2 (germline): MGHRA, YSYEKL. This CDR3 has 14 residues. CDR3 nucleotide sequence: TGCGCCAGCAGCCAGGGGGCTGCTGGAAACACCATATATTTT. It codes for CASSQGAAGNTIYF.

The chain links TRBV15 to TRBJ2-6, with unresolved D. Looked up from germline, CDR1 is LNHNV and CDR2 is YYDKDF (reference sequence). V was shortened by 0 bases and J by 2 bases, with 5 bases between the two germline ends. The CDR3 sequence is 15 residues long. The CDR3 region has the DNA TGTGCCACCAGCAGAGAAGGACCTGGGGCCAACGTCCTGACTTTC. Translation: CATSREGPGANVLTF.

This clonotype was found many times. The V call is TRBV7-8, the J call TRBJ1-1; D perhaps matches TRBD1 (5 bases). V was pared by 0 bases and J by 11 bases, with 13 bases between. The CDR3 has 13 residues. Germline lookup yields CDR1 SGHVS and CDR2 FQNEAQ. The CDR3 here is CASSLAIGEGAFF. The CDR3 DNA sequence: TGTGCCAGCAGCTTAGCGATCGGGGAGGGGGCTTTCTTT.

In this sample, this clonotype turned up many times. This chain uses TRBV7-2 with TRBJ2-3; tentative D call: TRBD1 (6 bases). V gave up 5 bases and J gave up 1 base, with 16 bases separating them. CDR1 and CDR2 (germline): SGHTA, FQGNSA. This CDR3 spans 16 amino acids. For the CDR3, the DNA is TGTGCCAGCAGCGGCCGGGACACTGGGGGCACAGATACGCAGTATTTT. As protein: CASSGRDTGGTDTQYF.

The chain joins TRBV7-9 to TRBJ1-2; D not resolved. Trimming took off 5 bases at V and 8 bases at J, with 12 bases between the two ends. This CDR3 region has 12 residues. The V gene's germline CDR1 is SEHNR and CDR2 FQNEAQ (reference sequence). DNA for the CDR3: TGTGCCAGCAGCGCGACCCCTTGGGGCTACACCTTC. The encoded protein is CASSATPWGYTF.

The V gene is TRBV5-6, the J gene TRBJ1-2; D is possibly TRBD1 (6 bases). From germline, CDR1 is SGHDT and CDR2 YYEEEE. The CDR3 spans 15 residues. Trimming stripped 3 bases from V and 0 bases from J, with 12 bases between. CDR3 protein: CASSYKGEANYGYTF. The CDR3 bases are TGTGCCAGCAGCTACAAGGGGGAAGCTAACTATGGCTACACCTTC.

This clonotype occurred a few times. The chain recombines TRBV4-1 with TRBJ2-3; D ambiguous. CDR3 size: 16 residues. Germline values: CDR1 MGHRA, CDR2 YSYEKL. Trimming left V 0 bases short and J 0 bases short, with 10 bases between. The CDR3 is CASSQDGVTSTDTQYF. CDR3 bases: TGCGCCAGCAGCCAAGATGGGGTTACTAGCACAGATACGCAGTATTTT.

The V call is TRBV5-6, the J call TRBJ1-5; D is ambiguous. The CDR3 contains 14 residues. Trimming removed 4 bases at V and 2 bases at J, with 10 bases between. CDR1 is SGHDT and CDR2 is YYEEEE in the germline V gene. CDR3 loop: CASSMGRCNQPQHF. The CDR3, as DNA: TGTGCCAGCAGCATGGGCAGATGCAATCAGCCCCAGCATTTT.

The chain has TRBV5-1 and TRBJ1-1, with 7 bases aligning to TRBD1. Germline V lookup: CDR1 SGHRS, CDR2 YFSETQ. The CDR3 consists of 15 residues. The V gene end was trimmed by 4 bases and the J gene end by 4 bases; junction bases not matched to a gene: 10. CDR3 protein: CASSVGVTGTTEAFF. CDR3 nucleotides: TGCGCCAGCAGCGTGGGAGTGACAGGGACCACTGAAGCTTTCTTT.

The gene calls are TRBV6-2 or TRBV6-3 and TRBJ2-1, with D uncertain. The germline gives CDR1 MNHEY, CDR2 SVGEGT. Trimming took 6 bases from V and 10 from J, leaving 13 bases between them. The CDR3 has 12 residues. The CDR3 loop is CASSPSGREQFF. CDR3 nucleotide sequence: TGTGCCAGCAGCCCCTCGGGCCGGGAGCAGTTCTTC.

V usage is TRBV20-1 and J usage is TRBJ2-3, with unresolved D. V lost 8 bases, J lost 0 bases, and 12 bases lay in between. CDR1 DFQATT and CDR2 SNEGSKA come from the germline V gene (reference sequence). The CDR3 runs to 13 residues. The CDR3, as DNA: TGCAGTCCCGAGGTTAGGAGCACAGATACGCAGTATTTT. This translates into CSPEVRSTDTQYF.

The V and J genes are TRBV4-3 and TRBJ1-3; unclear D gene. Trimming left V 0 bases short and J 4 bases short, with 7 bases between. The CDR3 runs 14 residues. Germline V CDR1 and CDR2: LGHNA, YSLEER. The CDR3 DNA reads TGCGCCAGCAGCCAAGATCTAACGGGAAACACCATATATTTT. The encoded protein is CASSQDLTGNTIYF.

In DNA, the CDR3 is TGTGCCATCAGTAGCGGGGGGGCCCAAGAGACCCAGTACTTC. Translating it yields CAISSGGAQETQYF. The chain carries TRBV10-3 and TRBJ2-5; the match to TRBD2 covers 10 bases. The CDR3 has 14 amino acids. Germline assignment: CDR1 ENHRY and CDR2 SYGVKD. V gave up 5 bases and J gave up 1 base; unmatched junction bases: 1.

The rearrangement joins TRBV29-1 to TRBJ1-4, with no clear D. The CDR3 loop spans 14 amino acids. V was trimmed by 7 bases and J by 4 bases, leaving 16 bases between them. Germline V lookup: CDR1 SQVTM, CDR2 ANQGSEA. CDR3: CSAVGDTVNEKLFF. CDR3 nucleotide sequence: TGCAGCGCCGTTGGAGATACGGTTAATGAAAAACTGTTTTTT.

For this clonotype: An end of the junction does not agree with germline; a read error may underlie this. The chain is built from TRBV6-5 and TRBJ2-4; D possibly corresponds to TRBD1 (6 bases). This CDR3 has 13 residues. Germline V gene sequence: CDR1 MNHEY, CDR2 SVGAGI. The CDR3, as DNA: TGTGCCAGCTCAGGACAGTCCAAAAACAATCAGTACTTC. Residues: CASSGQSKNNQYF.

This clonotype was observed many times. V gene TRBV7-2 combines with J gene TRBJ1-3; D perhaps matches TRBD1 (5 bases). Per the germline V gene, CDR1 is SGHTA and CDR2 is FQGNSA. V was shortened by 2 bases and J by 4 bases, with 12 bases between the two germline ends. This CDR3 comprises 15 residues. CDR3 protein: CASSLNPGFGNTIYF. The CDR3 DNA is TGTGCCAGCAGCTTAAACCCAGGGTTCGGAAACACCATATATTTT.